This TCR beta chain was sequenced for a study of Ad26.COV2.S vaccination and SARS-CoV-2 variants. Study conclusions and caveats: Placebo and vaccine recipients had non-spike TCR breadth that was similar.

Notes on this clone: Its antigen is still unknown.

Treatment here: roughly 19 received Ad26.COV2.S at low or high dose, single or two shots; about 5 received placebo; per-sample allocation not given. The study sampled participants on day 63 after the first vaccine or placebo injection. The germline V and J ends were trimmed by 2 bases and 5 bases, with 10 bases remaining between them. This CDR3 has 13 amino acids. The germline CDR1 and CDR2 sequences are SGHTA and FQGTGA. Assay: immunoSEQ multiplex PCR; the TCRdb copy retains only in-frame clones and omits some. The sample has about 250,000 clones, approximately 89% seen once; the top ten hold approximately 3.3%.

This sequence joins TRBV7-3 and TRBJ2-7; D gene unclear. Specimen: peripheral blood, collected in a trial of Ad26.COV2.S vaccine versus placebo. The source of this sequence is a person between 18 and 59 years old who received the Ad26.COV2.S COVID-19 vaccine or a placebo. DNA for the CDR3: TGTGCCAGCAGCTTAGTCGGCAGTGACGAGCAGTACTTC. Encoded protein: CASSLVGSDEQYF. The variable domain in full, with the rest retrieved from reference TRBV7-3 and TRBJ2-7, is GAGVSQTPSNKVTEKGKYVELRCDPISGHTALYWYRQSLGQGPEFLIYFQGTGAADDSGLPNDRFFAVRPEGSVSTLKIQRTERGDSAVYLCASSLVGSDEQYFGPGTRLTVT.